These 29 T cell receptor beta chains were sequenced from one sample in a study of blood T cell repertoires in COVID-19 (dated by TCRdb to the early 2020s). Receptor amplification or capture employed the immunoSEQ multiplex PCR assay. Here the immuneACCESS table is served through TCRdb, limited to in-frame sequences with V and J called. Missing clones are a known gap in these copies; in checked studies unresolved V genes cover under half, and the rest lacks a known reason. The sample records 150,000 to 180,000 clones, 83% of which are singletons. The top ten clones comprise around 10% of the sample. Sequencing was done on a sample of peripheral blood. These receptors were collected from a woman in her sixties or seventies with COVID-19, enrolled during active disease.

This clone has only one observation. V gene TRBV19 combines with J gene TRBJ1-2, with D unclear. V dropped 5 bases and J dropped 2 bases, with 18 bases sitting between them. This CDR3 has 16 amino acids. From germline, CDR1 is LNHDA and CDR2 SQIVND (reference sequence). The CDR3 nucleotides read TGTGCCAGTAGTTCATACGGAGGCAGGCAAAACTATGGCTACACCTTC. Amino acids: CASSSYGGRQNYGYTF.

The gene calls are TRBV30 and TRBJ1-5; D ambiguous. V shed 2 bases and J shed 7 bases, with 18 bases lying between them. The V gene's germline CDR1 is GTSNPN and CDR2 SVGIG (reference sequence). The CDR3 is 15 amino acids. The CDR3: CAWSSSEGLGQPQHF. DNA for the CDR3: TGTGCCTGGAGTTCCTCGGAGGGCCTAGGCCAGCCCCAGCATTTT.

The gene calls are TRBV30 and TRBJ1-1; maybe TRBD1 (5 bases). CDR3 length: 15 amino acids. V lost 4 bases and J 4 bases, leaving 19 bases between the germline ends. Germline CDR1 GTSNPN, CDR2 SVGIG (reference sequence). CDR3 in amino acids: CAWKPQGRAGTEAFF. The CDR3 DNA reads as TGTGCCTGGAAACCCCAGGGAAGAGCGGGCACTGAAGCTTTCTTT.

This clone was observed once. This chain connects TRBV19 to TRBJ1-4; D may be TRBD1 (5 bases). Germline CDR1 and CDR2: LNHDA and SQIVND (reference sequence). V was cut by 1 base and J by 8 bases, with 14 bases left in between. The CDR3 contains 15 residues. The DNA of the CDR3 is TGTGCCAGTAGTATAGTCGGGGGAATCAACGAAAAACTGTTTTTT. Translation: CASSIVGGINEKLFF.

Details on this clone: A read error may explain this, as a much larger clone is one base away. Other nucleotide sequences from this sample produce the same CDR3. The chain combines TRBV7-3 with TRBJ1-1; D is perhaps TRBD1 (5 bases). Trimming removed 2 bases at V and 1 base at J, with 5 bases between. The CDR3 extends over 13 amino acids. CDR1 is SGHTA, CDR2 FQGTGA, per germline. The CDR3 reads CASSLGQNTEAFF. The DNA of the CDR3 is TGTGCCAGCAGCTTAGGACAGAACACTGAAGCTTTCTTT. Full variable domain (remainder filled in from reference TRBV7-3 and TRBJ1-1): GAGVSQTPSNKVTEKGKYVELRCDPISGHTALYWYRQSLGQGPEFLIYFQGTGAADDSGLPNDRFFAVRPEGSVSTLKIQRTERGDSAVYLCASSLGQNTEAFFGQGTRLTVV.

In DNA form, the CDR3 reads TGTGCCAGCAGCTCAGGGACAGGGAACTATGGCTACACCTTC. It translates to CASSSGTGNYGYTF. The V and J genes are TRBV6-5 and TRBJ1-2, with 9 bases identical to TRBD1. The CDR3 contains 14 residues. In germline, CDR1 is MNHEY, CDR2 SVGAGI. With 6 bases clipped from V and 2 bases from J, the junction kept 4 bases outside the gene matches.

The chain combines TRBV6-5 with TRBJ1-1; the match to TRBD1 covers 12 bases. Germline V gene sequence: CDR1 MNHEY, CDR2 SVGAGI. Germline trimming cut 5 bases from V and 6 bases from J; bases unmatched to any gene: 7. The CDR3 is 15 residues long. The CDR3 region has the DNA TGTGCCAGCAGTAACACCGGGACAGGGGGCCCTGAAGCTTTCTTT. Its translation: CASSNTGTGGPEAFF.

V usage is TRBV7-8 and J usage is TRBJ1-2; 7 bases align to TRBD1. Losses at the gene ends were 5 bases for V and 5 bases for J; bases not matched to a gene: 14. The CDR3 loop spans 16 amino acids. The V gene's germline CDR1 is SGHVS and CDR2 FQNEAQ. The CDR3 protein is CASSPSPGQRLYGYTF. DNA for the CDR3: TGTGCCAGCAGCCCCTCCCCGGGACAGCGACTTTATGGCTACACCTTC.

V gene TRBV29-1 combines with J gene TRBJ2-1, with a weak D call TRBD2 (6 bases). With 3 bases removed from V and 8 bases from J, the gap between germline ends came to 11 bases. Per germline, CDR1 SQVTM and CDR2 ANQGSEA. The CDR3 runs to 12 residues. This CDR3 is CSVDGGFHEQFF. In nucleotides, the CDR3 is TGCAGCGTTGATGGGGGGTTCCATGAGCAGTTCTTC.

This clone was counted a single time. The CDR3 DNA sequence: TGCAGTGCAAGTGGACAAGTAGTGAACACTGAAGCTTTCTTT. Translated: CSASGQVVNTEAFF. The chain has TRBV20-1 and TRBJ1-1; D might be TRBD1 (5 bases). The CDR3 has 14 amino acids. Germline values: CDR1 DFQATT, CDR2 SNEGSKA (reference sequence). With 6 bases removed from V and 0 bases from J, the gap between germline ends came to 14 bases.

This sequence joins TRBV5-1 and TRBJ1-5; 8 bases are shared with TRBD1. The V gene's germline CDR1 is SGHRS and CDR2 YFSETQ. Unmatched junction bases numbered 7, after V lost 1 base and J lost 7 bases. CDR3 length: 15 amino acids. CDR3 nucleotides: TGCGCCAGCAGCTTGTTGTCAGGGGGCGGGCAGCCCCAGCATTTT. It is translated as CASSLLSGGGQPQHF.

DNA of the CDR3: TGTGCCAGCAGCTTAGGCGGGAAGCCTAATGAAAAACTGTTTTTT. Its protein is CASSLGGKPNEKLFF. This rearrangement joins TRBV7-9 to TRBJ1-4; D is uncertain. CDR1 is SEHNR and CDR2 is FQNEAQ in the germline V gene (reference sequence). The V and J ends lost 1 base and 3 bases respectively, with 9 bases between them. This CDR3 comprises 15 residues. Complete variable domain (other parts from reference TRBV7-9 and TRBJ1-4): DTGVSQNPRHKITKRGQNVTFRCDPISEHNRLYWYRQTLGQGPEFLTYFQNEAQLEKSRLLSDRFSAERPKGSFSTLEIQRTEQGDSAMYLCASSLGGKPNEKLFFGSGTQLSVL.

The V gene is TRBV2, the J gene TRBJ2-2; 9 nucleotides line up with TRBD1. Germline values: CDR1 SNHLY, CDR2 FYNNEI. V was clipped by 7 bases and J by 5 bases; unmatched bases: 5. The CDR3 has 14 amino acids. The CDR3 protein is CASTDRGDTGELFF. CDR3 nucleotide sequence: TGTGCCAGCACCGACAGGGGGGATACCGGGGAGCTGTTTTTT.

The rearrangement joins TRBV18 to TRBJ2-2; 7 bases are shared with TRBD2. Germline assignment: CDR1 KGHSH and CDR2 LQKENI. The CDR3 is 14 residues long. The V and J ends lost 2 bases and 5 bases, in that order; junction bases with no gene match: 2. Here the CDR3 DNA reads TGTGCCAGCTCACCAAGGGAGGGGACCGGGGAGCTGTTTTTT. Encoded protein: CASSPREGTGELFF.

V is TRBV6-5 and J is TRBJ1-2; 7 bases align to TRBD1. Germline V CDR1 and CDR2: MNHEY, SVGAGI. The CDR3 is made up of 13 amino acids. J gave up 8 bases and V 6 bases, and 9 bases lay outside the gene matches. Here the CDR3 reads CASSLTGPGGYTF. Here the CDR3 DNA reads TGTGCCAGCAGCCTGACAGGGCCGGGGGGCTACACCTTC.

The chain has TRBV28 and TRBJ1-3; tentatively, D is TRBD1 (6 bases). Germline CDR1 MDHEN, CDR2 SYDVKM. The CDR3 consists of 16 residues. V lost 5 bases to trimming and J lost 1 base, with 15 bases between them. The CDR3 region is CASSDPGTTSGNTIYF. CDR3 sequence (DNA): TGTGCCAGCAGTGACCCCGGGACAACTTCTGGAAACACCATATATTTT.

This clone is deemed medium-sized. The gene calls are TRBV2 and TRBJ1-6; a possible D gene is TRBD1 (5 bases). The CDR3 runs 14 residues. Germline V CDR1 and CDR2: SNHLY, FYNNEI. Between the trimmed V and J ends, which lost 2 bases and 7 bases, there was a span of 9 bases. This CDR3 reads CASSEQGLNSPLHF. In DNA, the CDR3 is TGTGCCAGCAGTGAACAGGGTCTGAATTCACCCCTCCACTTT.

The chain joins TRBV14 to TRBJ2-3, with TRBD2 matching 7 bases. Germline-derived CDR1 and CDR2 are SGHDN and FVKESK. The CDR3 extends over 15 amino acids. The V gene end was trimmed by 5 bases and the J gene end by 4 bases; junction bases not matched to a gene: 9. DNA of the CDR3: TGTGCCAGCAGCTGGGAGGGCAGCGGTCCAGATACGCAGTATTTT. It is translated as CASSWEGSGPDTQYF.

The chain couples TRBV18 to TRBJ2-7; 7 nucleotides agree with TRBD1. The germline CDR1 and CDR2 sequences are KGHSH and LQKENI. V dropped 3 bases and J dropped 2; count of bases not matched to a gene: 10. CDR3 length: 16 residues. The CDR3 here is CASSPAGTAAPYEQYV. In DNA form, the CDR3 reads TGTGCCAGCTCACCCGCCGGGACAGCCGCTCCCTACGAGCAGTACGTC.

This chain's CDR3 is CASSQDQRTGAYGYTF. The CDR3 region has the DNA TGTGCCAGCAGCCAAGATCAAAGGACAGGGGCCTATGGCTACACCTTC. This chain joins TRBV4-2 and TRBJ1-2; 9 nucleotides line up with TRBD1. This CDR3 is 16 amino acids long. V lost 0 bases to trimming and J lost 4 bases; unmatched junction nucleotides: 6. CDR1 is LGHNA and CDR2 is YNFKEQ in the germline V gene.

The chain uses TRBV20-1 and TRBJ2-7, with 11 bases identical to TRBD2. The CDR3 has 13 residues. With V trimmed by 3 bases and J by 7 bases, 5 bases remained unmatched. CDR1 DFQATT and CDR2 SNEGSKA come from the germline V gene (reference sequence). In DNA, the CDR3 is TGCAGTGCTAGTACTAGCGGGAGTGCAGAGCAGTACTTC. This codes for CSASTSGSAEQYF.

This clone was picked up one time. The V gene is TRBV5-8, the J gene TRBJ2-2; 9 nucleotides match TRBD1. This CDR3 contains 17 residues. The trim removed 0 bases at V and 6 bases at J, leaving 9 bases unmatched. Germline lookup yields CDR1 SGHTS and CDR2 YDEGEE. The CDR3: CASSLAGQGILAGELFF. CDR3 nucleotide sequence: TGTGCCAGCAGCTTGGCCGGACAGGGGATCTTGGCCGGGGAGCTGTTTTTT. The full variable domain, with the rest looked up from reference TRBV5-8 and TRBJ2-2, is EAGVTQSPTHLIKTRGQQATLRCSPISGHTSVYWYQQALGLGLQFLLWYDEGEERNRGNFPPRFSGRQFPNYSSELNVNALELEDSALYLCASSLAGQGILAGELFFGEGSRLTVL.

Note on this clone: The junction departs from germline at one end; a sequencing error may be responsible. The chain employs TRBV3-1 (or the pseudogene TRBV3-2) and TRBJ2-1, with D possibly matching TRBD2 (6 bases). Germline V CDR1 and CDR2: LGHDT, YNNKEL (reference sequence). This CDR3 contains 11 residues. CDR3 coding DNA: TGTGCCAGCAGCTCTGAGCGGGCCCTTGTCTTC. This encodes CASSSERALVF.

This clone was found a few times. The chain carries TRBV6-5 and TRBJ1-1; TRBD1 aligns across 7 bases. CDR1 and CDR2 from the germline V gene are MNHEY and SVGAGI. The CDR3 spans 14 residues. V dropped 4 bases and J dropped 2; count of bases not matched to a gene: 4. CDR3 loop: CASSSGQSNTEAFF. CDR3 DNA sequence: TGTGCCAGCAGTTCGGGACAGTCAAACACTGAAGCTTTCTTT.

This clone has just one count. The chain joins TRBV7-2 to TRBJ2-7; D may be TRBD1 (7 bases). Trimming cost V 4 bases and J 2 bases, with 12 bases left between them. The CDR3 totals 14 residues. Per the germline V gene, CDR1 is SGHTA and CDR2 is FQGNSA. Written as DNA, the CDR3 is TGTGCCAGCAGCTCCGGGGGACAGACCTACGAGCAGTACTTC. This sequence encodes CASSSGGQTYEQYF.

The chain recombines TRBV12-3 or TRBV12-4 with TRBJ2-1; possible D gene TRBD2, 6 bases. The CDR3 totals 13 residues. Trimming left V 6 bases short and J 4 bases short, with 10 bases between. CDR3 in DNA: TGTGCCAGCAGAGGGACTCCATACAATGAGCAGTTCTTC. This sequence encodes CASRGTPYNEQFF.

The chain recombines TRBV6-5 with TRBJ1-2; tentatively, D is TRBD1 (5 bases). The CDR3 runs to 13 residues. Trimming cost V 5 bases and J 4 bases, with 11 bases left between them. Germline V gene data show CDR1 as MNHEY and CDR2 as SVGAGI. CDR3 DNA: TGTGCCAGCAGTCCCGACAGACTCTATGGCTACACCTTC. It translates to CASSPDRLYGYTF.

The chain combines TRBV19 with TRBJ2-1, with D unresolved. Trimming shortened V by 7 bases and J by 2 bases, and 12 bases separated the two germline ends. From germline, CDR1 is LNHDA and CDR2 SQIVND (reference sequence). This CDR3 is built from 14 residues. CDR3 residues: CASTTLGPYNEQFF. CDR3 bases: TGTGCCAGTACTACTCTTGGGCCCTACAATGAGCAGTTCTTC.

This CDR3 is CASSSYGQGGQPQHF. As DNA, the CDR3 is TGTGCCAGCAGCTCCTATGGACAGGGAGGCCAGCCCCAGCATTTT. The rearrangement uses TRBV7-2 and TRBJ1-5; 8 bases map to TRBD1. V was pared by 4 bases and J by 7 bases, with 9 bases of the junction left unmatched. Germline V gene data show CDR1 as SGHTA and CDR2 as FQGNSA. The CDR3 is 15 residues long.